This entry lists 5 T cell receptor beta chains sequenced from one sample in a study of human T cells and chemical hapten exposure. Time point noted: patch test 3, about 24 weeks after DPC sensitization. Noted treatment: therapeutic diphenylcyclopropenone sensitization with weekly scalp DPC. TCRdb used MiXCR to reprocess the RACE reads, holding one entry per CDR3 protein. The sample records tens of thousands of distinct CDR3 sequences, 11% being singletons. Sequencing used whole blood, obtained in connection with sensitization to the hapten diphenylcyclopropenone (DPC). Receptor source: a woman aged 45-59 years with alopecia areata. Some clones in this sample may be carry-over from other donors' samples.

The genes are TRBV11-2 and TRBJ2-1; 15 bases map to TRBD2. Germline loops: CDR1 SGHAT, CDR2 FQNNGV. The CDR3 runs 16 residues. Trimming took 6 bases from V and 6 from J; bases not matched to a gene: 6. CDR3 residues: CASRRTSGRVFNEQFF. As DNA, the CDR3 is TGTGCCAGCAGACGGACTAGCGGGAGGGTATTCAATGAGCAGTTCTTC. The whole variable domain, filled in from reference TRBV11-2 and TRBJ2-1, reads EAGVAQSPRYKIIEKRQSVAFWCNPISGHATLYWYQQILGQGPKLLIQFQNNGVVDDSQLPKDRFSAERLKGVDSTLKIQPAKLEDSAVYLCASRRTSGRVFNEQFFGPGTRLTVL.

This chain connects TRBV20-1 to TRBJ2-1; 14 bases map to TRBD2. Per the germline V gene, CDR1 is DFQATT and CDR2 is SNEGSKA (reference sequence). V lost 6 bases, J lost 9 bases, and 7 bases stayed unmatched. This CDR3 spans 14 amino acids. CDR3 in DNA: TGCAGTGCCAAAGGACTAGCGGGGGGAACTGAGCAGTTCTTC. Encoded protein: CSAKGLAGGTEQFF.

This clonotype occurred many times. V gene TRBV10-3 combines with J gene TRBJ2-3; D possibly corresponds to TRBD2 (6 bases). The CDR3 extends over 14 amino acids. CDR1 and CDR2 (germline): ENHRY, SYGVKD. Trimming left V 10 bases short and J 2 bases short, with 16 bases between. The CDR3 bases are TGTGCCAGCGGGACCGGGGGTGTCACAGATACGCAGTATTTT. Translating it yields CASGTGGVTDTQYF.

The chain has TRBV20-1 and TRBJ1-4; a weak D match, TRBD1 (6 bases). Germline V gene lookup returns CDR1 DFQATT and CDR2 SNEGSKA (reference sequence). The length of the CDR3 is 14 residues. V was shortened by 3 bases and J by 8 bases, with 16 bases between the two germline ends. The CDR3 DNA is TGCAGTGCTAGGGGTTGGCAGGGGAGAGAAAAACTGTTTTTT. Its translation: CSARGWQGREKLFF.

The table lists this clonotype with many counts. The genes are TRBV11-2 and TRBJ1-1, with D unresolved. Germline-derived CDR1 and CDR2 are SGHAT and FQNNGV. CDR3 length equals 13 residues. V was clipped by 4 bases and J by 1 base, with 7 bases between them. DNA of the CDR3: TGTGCCAGCAGCTGGTCAACGAACACTGAAGCTTTCTTT. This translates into CASSWSTNTEAFF.